What follows describes a single T cell receptor beta chain. This record belongs to a study of CD8+ T cells in alopecia areata. The treatment: oral pan-JAK inhibitor, 5-10 mg twice daily. Trimming cost V 0 bases and J 5 bases, with 16 bases left between them. This CDR3 has 16 residues. Germline CDR1 and CDR2: MGHRA and YSYEKL. Following extraction, RNA underwent reverse transcription to cDNA, which served as the sequencing template. The table came from immunoSEQ multiplex PCR; TCRdb's copy has only in-frame clones and leaves some out. The sample consists of 160,000 or so clones, less than 70% of them appearing once.

V usage is TRBV4-1 and J usage is TRBJ2-5; D gene ambiguous. The sequences come from CD4+ T cells sorted from blood, collected at week 4, from a patient treated with tofacitinib. The source is a human donor with alopecia areata. CDR3 coding DNA: TGCGCCAGCAGCCAAGATTGGGCGGTAATCGGGGAGACCCAGTACTTC. Translation gives CASSQDWAVIGETQYF.